The 19 T cell receptor beta chains in this list originate from one sample, sequenced in a study of CD4 T cells in relation to SARS-CoV-2 and coronaviruses. Clones were sequenced by immunoSEQ multiplex PCR, and TCRdb holds only the in-frame ones, with some missing. Of approximately 18,000 clones in the sample, roughly 80% were seen once. For these receptors, no antigen is known. Unexposed donor CD4+ T cells date from about 2011-2018, before the COVID-19 pandemic. Isolation of CD4+ T cells took place after 10 days in culture. Sequenced: CD4+ T cells from PBMCs, cultured in vitro. The receptors here all came from a human donor in good health.

The chain is built from TRBV11-1 and TRBJ2-2, with 7 bases that match TRBD1. Germline lookup yields CDR1 SGHAT and CDR2 FQDESV (reference sequence). This CDR3 comprises 15 residues. Losses at the gene ends were 5 bases for V and 3 bases for J; bases not matched to a gene: 6. The CDR3 DNA follows: TGTGCCAGCAGCCTCACAGGGGTAGACACCGGGGAGCTGTTTTTT. Encoded protein: CASSLTGVDTGELFF. Drawing the rest from reference TRBV11-1 and TRBJ2-2, the complete variable domain is EAEVAQSPRYKITEKSQAVAFWCDPISGHATLYWYRQILGQGPELLVQFQDESVVDDSQLPKDRFSAERLKGVDSTLKIQPAELGDSAMYLCASSLTGVDTGELFFGEGSRLTVL.

This clone was seen a few times. This chain connects TRBV7-9 to TRBJ1-5; 7 bases align to TRBD1. CDR3 size: 17 residues. After removal of 1 base from V and 2 bases from J, the junction contained 8 bases not matched to a gene. Germline V gives CDR1 SEHNR, CDR2 FQNEAQ (reference sequence). CDR3 coding DNA: TGTGCCAGCAGCTTAGGGGTAGGGGGCACGGGCAATCAGCCCCAGCATTTT. Translating gives CASSLGVGGTGNQPQHF.

V is TRBV5-1 and J is TRBJ2-7, with 13 bases that match TRBD2. The ends lost 7 bases at V and 4 bases at J; junction bases unmatched: 11. This CDR3 has 16 residues. CDR1 SGHRS and CDR2 YFSETQ come from the germline V gene. The CDR3 nucleotides read TGCGCCAGCCGGGGGACTAGCGGGACGGTAGGTTACGAGCAGTACTTC. It encodes CASRGTSGTVGYEQYF.

The chain joins TRBV27 to TRBJ2-7; no clear D. Trimming shortened V by 5 bases and J by 5 bases, and 10 bases separated the two germline ends. CDR3 length equals 12 residues. Per the germline V gene, CDR1 is MNHEY and CDR2 is SMNVEV (reference sequence). CDR3 DNA sequence: TGTGCCAGCAGTAAAACCTTCCACGAGCAGTACTTC. Its protein is CASSKTFHEQYF.

Only a few counts were recorded for this clone. The chain links TRBV6-6 to TRBJ1-1, with D possibly TRBD1 on 6 matching bases. Germline V gene sequence: CDR1 MNHNY, CDR2 SVGAGI (reference sequence). V was pared by 4 bases and J by 4 bases, with 16 bases between. The CDR3 runs to 15 residues. CDR3: CASSSPGGRVTEAFF. The DNA of the CDR3 is TGTGCCAGCAGTTCGCCGGGGGGGCGGGTCACTGAAGCTTTCTTT.

This clone occurred once. The chain links TRBV25-1 to TRBJ1-1, with D unclear. The length of the CDR3 is 14 residues. V lost 0 bases and J 11 bases, leaving 16 bases between the germline ends. Germline V gene sequence: CDR1 MGHDK, CDR2 SYGVNS. The chain's CDR3 is CASSEYVTPLRAFF. CDR3 bases: TGTGCCAGCAGTGAATATGTAACACCTCTGAGGGCTTTCTTT.

The chain employs TRBV6-5 and TRBJ2-7, with TRBD2 matching over 8 bases. The germline V gene encodes CDR1 MNHEY and CDR2 SVGAGI. This CDR3 comprises 14 residues. J gave up 3 bases and V 6 bases, and 7 bases lay outside the gene matches. CDR3 amino acids: CASRGSAGGYEQYF. The CDR3 coding sequence is TGTGCCAGCAGGGGTAGTGCGGGAGGCTACGAGCAGTACTTC.

This clone is labeled medium-sized (0.01 to 0.1%). The V call is TRBV15, the J call TRBJ1-1; 10 bases match TRBD1. The CDR3 covers 14 residues. Unmatched junction bases numbered 3, after V lost 0 bases and J lost 8 bases. CDR1 and CDR2 (germline): LNHNV, YYDKDF (reference sequence). The CDR3 region is CATSRDRTGGEAFF. CDR3 DNA: TGTGCCACCAGCAGAGACCGGACAGGGGGAGAAGCTTTCTTT.

The chain recombines TRBV2 with TRBJ2-7; D is possibly TRBD1 (5 bases). The CDR3 spans 12 residues. V lost 6 bases to trimming and J lost 3 bases, with 9 bases between them. Germline V gives CDR1 SNHLY, CDR2 FYNNEI. The CDR3 nucleotides are TGTGCCAGCAGCCCTAGGGGCTACGAGCAGTACTTC. It encodes CASSPRGYEQYF.

The chain joins TRBV10-3 to TRBJ1-5, with TRBD1 matching 7 bases. The germline CDR1 and CDR2 sequences are ENHRY and SYGVKD. The CDR3 spans 17 residues. V lost 4 bases and J lost 5; bases outside the gene matches: 14. The CDR3 here is CAISARQGQPSDQPQHF. DNA for the CDR3: TGTGCCATCAGTGCAAGACAGGGTCAACCCTCGGATCAGCCCCAGCATTTT.

The J gene is TRBJ2-5, the V gene TRBV7-9; D unclear. Germline V gene sequence: CDR1 SEHNR, CDR2 FQNEAQ (reference sequence). V was pared by 4 bases and J by 5 bases, with 17 bases between. The CDR3 runs to 15 residues. The CDR3 coding sequence is TGTGCCAGCAGCTACGCCCCTCAACAGCTGGAGACCCAGTACTTC. This encodes CASSYAPQQLETQYF.

This clone appeared a single time. The chain carries TRBV3-1 (or the pseudogene TRBV3-2) and TRBJ2-1; D not certain. The CDR3 extends over 13 amino acids. V was clipped by 2 bases and J by 3 bases, with 5 bases between them. Germline CDR1 and CDR2: LGHDT and YNNKEL (reference sequence). CDR3 loop: CASSQTLYNEQFF. CDR3 sequence (DNA): TGTGCCAGCAGCCAAACCCTCTACAATGAGCAGTTCTTC.

V usage is TRBV2 and J usage is TRBJ1-2, with D tentatively TRBD1 (5 bases). The CDR3 contains 13 residues. The ends were cut back, 6 bases at V and 4 bases at J, with 12 bases in the middle. CDR1 is SNHLY and CDR2 is FYNNEI in the germline V gene. For the CDR3, the DNA is TGTGCCAGCAGGCCTAGACAGACCTATGGCTACACCTTC. It codes for CASRPRQTYGYTF.

The chain couples TRBV6-4 to TRBJ1-1; tentative D call: TRBD1 (5 bases). The CDR3 sequence is 18 residues long. Germline CDR1 MRHNA, CDR2 SNTAGT. V was cut by 1 base and J by 2 bases, with 20 bases left in between. The CDR3 region has the DNA TGTGCCAGCAGTGACTTGGGGGGGGGTCACGGTGTAAACACTGAAGCTTTCTTT. This codes for CASSDLGGGHGVNTEAFF.

The chain couples TRBV30 to TRBJ1-2, with a weak D call TRBD1 (5 bases). V was cut by 0 bases and J by 13 bases, with 18 bases left in between. The germline CDR1 and CDR2 sequences are GTSNPN and SVGIG (reference sequence). The length of the CDR3 is 13 residues. In DNA, the CDR3 is TGTGCCTGGAGTGTACTGGCGGCGGGACGGGTCACCTTC. It codes for CAWSVLAAGRVTF.

The rearrangement links TRBV7-3 to TRBJ2-3; D call uncertain. This CDR3 contains 13 residues. V lost 5 bases, J lost 4 bases, and 10 bases lay in between. Germline V gene lookup returns CDR1 SGHTA and CDR2 FQGTGA. The CDR3 bases are TGTGCCAGCAGCCCCCGGTCAGCAGATACGCAGTATTTT. Translating it yields CASSPRSADTQYF.

V gene TRBV29-1 combines with J gene TRBJ2-3, with 10 bases lining up with TRBD2. CDR1 and CDR2 from the germline V gene are SQVTM and ANQGSEA. This CDR3 has 14 amino acids. Trimming took 7 bases from V and 1 from J; bases not matched to a gene: 5. The CDR3 region has the DNA TGCAGCGGTGCTAGCGGGGGTGGCACAGATACGCAGTATTTT. Translating gives CSGASGGGTDTQYF.

The rearrangement joins TRBV7-2 to TRBJ2-7; 9 positions agree with TRBD1. This CDR3 is built from 14 residues. Germline assignment: CDR1 SGHTA and CDR2 FQGNSA. V lost 5 bases, J lost 2 bases, and 4 bases stayed unmatched. CDR3 nucleotide sequence: TGTGCCAGCAGCACGACAGGGGGACCCTACGAGCAGTACTTC. This codes for CASSTTGGPYEQYF.

This clone was counted a single time. The J gene is TRBJ2-5, the V gene TRBV10-1; no reliable D call. This CDR3 region has 13 residues. Between the trimmed V and J ends, which lost 1 base and 2 bases, there was a span of 5 bases. The germline CDR1 and CDR2 sequences are WNHNN and SYGVQD (reference sequence). The DNA of the CDR3 is TGCGCCAGCAGTGAGTTTGAACAAGAGACCCAGTACTTC. It yields the protein CASSEFEQETQYF.